This T cell receptor beta chain was captured in a study of cytomegalovirus exposure and HLA in healthy donors. Findings of the study overall: The study put around 180 TCR beta chains on its list as cytomegalovirus-associated. In an earlier analysis, productive rearrangement rates for most beta V segments clustered near 87% or 30%. The classifier was said to identify cytomegalovirus status with high specificity and sensitivity.

Primers included in the PCR were 60 Vbeta and 13 Jbeta primers. Authors' methods: Among the unique TCR beta chains that a later analysis counted, roughly 80 million in all, about 10 million were shared. The repertoire was sequenced with immunoSEQ multiplex PCR; TCRdb's copy has only in-frame clones and lacks some. V and J calls and clone size follow that table, whereas D and trimming were derived from the DNA. The sample shows about 150,000 clones, about three fifths of them seen only once. Regarding this clone: Antigen: not known.

What was sequenced was PBMCs. The receptor comes from a woman aged 25 to 39 in good health and CMV-seropositive.

The CDR3 region is CASSPPRQGNTEAFF. CDR3 sequence (DNA): TGTGCCAGCAGCCCACCCAGACAGGGGAACACTGAAGCTTTCTTT. The chain joins TRBV5-4 to TRBJ1-1; 7 bases align to TRBD1. V lost 4 bases, J lost 1 base, and 7 bases stayed unmatched. CDR3 size: 15 residues. The germline V gene encodes CDR1 SGHNT and CDR2 YYREEE (reference sequence).